This is a list of T cell receptor beta chains from one sample in a study of T cell responses to AZD1222 COVID-19 vaccine. Repertoires were generated with immunoSEQ multiplex PCR, while TCRdb's copy carries only in-frame clones and drops some. Of approximately 110,000 clones listed, around 84% are singletons. The specimen was peripheral blood, collected on day 0 of AZD1222 vaccination. All receptors derive from an adult in good health. The CDR3 runs from the conserved cysteine through the conserved F or W.

j_call v_call cdr3_aa
TRBJ1-1 TRBV18 CASSPVFGGSGTEAFF
TRBJ1-3 TRBV11-2 CASSVGETGNTIYF
TRBJ2-5 TRBV30 CAWSFRTGVSETQYF
TRBJ2-7 TRBV11-1 CASSSRPTGAYEQYF
TRBJ1-5 TRBV7-9 CASTLQVGQPQHF
TRBJ2-7 TRBV11-3 CASSQGSRQDYEQYF
TRBJ1-5 TRBV12-3/TRBV12-4 CASSWENQPQHF
TRBJ2-7 TRBV4-2 CASSQVQKLAGLGYEQYF
TRBJ2-7 TRBV28 CASNWGGVYEQYF
TRBJ1-5 TRBV28 CASSSPGGGLSNQPQHF
TRBJ2-2 TRBV2 CASSDRPFHTGELFF
TRBJ2-1 TRBV18 CASSPPWQYNEQFF
TRBJ2-5 TRBV7-2 CASIRDSQETQYF
TRBJ1-5 TRBV9 CASSVGQGGQPQHF
TRBJ1-5 TRBV19 CASTGGIGATTYQPQHF
TRBJ1-3 TRBV4-2 CASSQGGGSGNTIYF
TRBJ1-1 TRBV6-5 CASGRGRDTEAFF
TRBJ2-7 TRBV13 CASSLVAEQYF
TRBJ1-1 TRBV2 CASRRDWQFNTEAFF